The 20 T cell receptor beta chains reported below all come from one sample, sequenced in a study of CD8 T cells in ankylosing spondylitis. Findings and limits, study-wide: Apparently characteristic of ankylosing spondylitis blood was a TCR beta motif (eight highly homologous variants).

From the 5' RACE reads, TCRdb called clonotypes with MiXCR, one entry per CDR3 protein. Counted here are under 950,000 distinct CDR3 sequences, around 20% occurring once; the ten biggest clones make up around 20%. For these receptors, no antigen is known. The source material was blood, either unsorted or a sorted T cell fraction (not recorded which). These receptors were collected from a male donor with ankylosing spondylitis.

The rearrangement joins TRBV5-1 to TRBJ2-2; 9 bases map to TRBD2. Unmatched junction bases numbered 3, after V lost 3 bases and J lost 3 bases. Germline V gene lookup returns CDR1 SGHRS and CDR2 YFSETQ. This CDR3 has 15 residues. CDR3 in amino acids: CASSSPSGDTGELFF. DNA of the CDR3: TGCGCCAGCAGCTCGCCTAGCGGGGACACCGGGGAGCTGTTTTTT.

V and J are TRBV18 and TRBJ2-1; D possibly corresponds to TRBD1 (5 bases). V lost 1 base, J lost 2 bases, and 12 bases lay in between. Germline V gives CDR1 KGHSH, CDR2 LQKENI. The CDR3 consists of 16 residues. The CDR3 DNA is TGTGCCAGCTCACCACGAAGACAGTCTACCTACAATGAGCAGTTCTTC. Amino acids: CASSPRRQSTYNEQFF. Complete variable domain (other parts from reference TRBV18 and TRBJ2-1): NAGVMQNPRHLVRRRGQEARLRCSPMKGHSHVYWYRQLPEEGLKFMVYLQKENIIDESGMPKERFSAEFPKEGPSILRIQQVVRGDSAAYFCASSPRRQSTYNEQFFGPGTRLTVL.

The CDR3 DNA is TGTGCCAGCAGTTCCGGGACTATATCACTCCACTTT. Its translation is CASSSGTISLHF. The chain combines TRBV6-5 with TRBJ1-6; maybe TRBD1 (5 bases). There are 12 residues in the CDR3. Germline CDR1 MNHEY, CDR2 SVGAGI. V was pared by 4 bases and J by 16 bases, with 14 bases between.

The rearrangement uses TRBV2 and TRBJ2-3, with TRBD1 identical over 10 bases. The CDR3 contains 14 residues. J lost 5 bases, V lost 4 bases, and 3 bases had no gene match. The germline gives CDR1 SNHLY, CDR2 FYNNEI. The CDR3 bases are TGTGCCAGCAGTGCTCGGGACAGGGGAGATACGCAGTATTTT. Protein product: CASSARDRGDTQYF.

V and J are TRBV15 and TRBJ2-1; 10 bases agree with TRBD2. Trimming at V came to 5 bases and at J to 7 bases, leaving 8 bases not matched to a gene. Germline V gives CDR1 LNHNV, CDR2 YYDKDF (reference sequence). The CDR3 is 15 residues long. CDR3 loop: CATSARTSGLNEQFF. The CDR3 DNA sequence: TGTGCCACCAGCGCCAGGACTAGCGGACTTAATGAGCAGTTCTTC.

This clonotype was seen at least ten times. The genes are TRBV7-9 and TRBJ1-1; TRBD1 matches at 9 bases. The CDR3 spans 14 residues. J was trimmed by 0 bases and V by 7 bases; bases with no gene match: 3. Germline CDR1 is SEHNR and CDR2 is FQNEAQ (reference sequence). As DNA, the CDR3 is TGTGCCAGCAAAACAGGGGGCCTGAACACTGAAGCTTTCTTT. Protein sequence: CASKTGGLNTEAFF.

The chain is built from TRBV9 and TRBJ2-5, with 8 positions matching TRBD2. The J segment lost 2 bases and the V segment lost 3 bases, leaving 3 bases of the junction unmatched. The CDR3 has 14 residues. Germline CDR1 SGDLS, CDR2 YYNGEE. The CDR3 region is CASSARGVQETQYF. CDR3 nucleotide sequence: TGTGCCAGCAGCGCGCGGGGGGTACAAGAGACCCAGTACTTC.

This clonotype was observed many times. The genes are TRBV6-6 and TRBJ1-5; D is ambiguous. From germline, CDR1 is MNHNY and CDR2 SVGAGI (reference sequence). V dropped 5 bases and J dropped 6 bases, with 11 bases sitting between them. The CDR3 is 13 residues long. For the CDR3, the DNA is TGTGCCAGCAGTAATGCCGGGGTTCAGCCCCAGCATTTT. Encoded protein: CASSNAGVQPQHF.

The V call is TRBV6-5, the J call TRBJ1-2, with 8 positions matching TRBD1. CDR1 and CDR2 from the germline V gene are MNHEY and SVGAGI. Trimming took 5 bases from V and 8 from J; bases not matched to a gene: 13. The CDR3 totals 15 residues. For the CDR3, the DNA is TGTGCCAGCAGTCTCGACGGACAGGGAAGGGCGGGCTACACCTTC. Protein sequence: CASSLDGQGRAGYTF.

With regard to this clonotype: It may be a read error: a sequence one base away is much more abundant. Given the absence of the conserved phenylalanine or tryptophan at the CDR3 end, a read error is likely. This chain joins TRBV5-1 and TRBJ2-7; D assignment may be TRBD1 or TRBD2 (5 bases each). CDR1 and CDR2 from the germline V gene are SGHRS and YFSETQ. Trimming pared 0 bases from V and 7 bases from J, leaving 17 bases between. CDR3 length: 15 residues. The CDR3: CASSLVGSGAREQYS. The CDR3 nucleotides are TGCGCCAGCAGCTTGGTCGGGTCCGGGGCGAGGGAGCAGTACTCC.

In this sample, this clonotype turned up a few times. V is TRBV12-3 or TRBV12-4 and J is TRBJ1-3; tentatively, D is TRBD1 (5 bases). V lost 6 bases and J lost 0, with 15 bases in between. The CDR3 contains 16 residues. CDR3 coding DNA: TGTGCCAGCAGCTACACCGGGACCCTCTCTGGAAACACCATATATTTT. Amino acids: CASSYTGTLSGNTIYF.

V is TRBV11-3 and J is TRBJ2-3; tentatively, D is TRBD2 (6 bases). This CDR3 has 11 amino acids. Germline CDR1 SGHNT, CDR2 YENEEA. Trimming pared 8 bases from V and 8 bases from J, leaving 11 bases between. The CDR3 protein is CASEGTGTQYF. Here the CDR3 DNA reads TGTGCCAGCGAAGGGACTGGTACGCAGTATTTT.

The CDR3: CASSFPGTGENQPQHF. For the CDR3, the DNA is TGTGCCAGCAGCTTCCCGGGGACAGGTGAAAATCAGCCCCAGCATTTT. The chain is built from TRBV7-4 and TRBJ1-5; 8 bases line up with TRBD1. The CDR3 length is 16 residues. CDR1 and CDR2 (germline): SGHVT, SQSDAQ. V trimming: 3 bases; J trimming: 4 bases; junction bases outside the gene matches: 8.

CDR3 coding DNA: TGTGCCAGCAGTGTCCTCAATGAGCAGTTCTTC. Protein product: CASSVLNEQFF. The chain combines TRBV2 with TRBJ2-1, with D hard to call. The CDR3 is made up of 11 amino acids. Germline CDR1 and CDR2: SNHLY and FYNNEI. The V and J ends lost 4 bases and 6 bases respectively, with 4 bases between them.

V gene TRBV12-3 or TRBV12-4 combines with J gene TRBJ2-3; TRBD2 matches at 15 bases. V dropped 6 bases and J dropped 3; count of bases not matched to a gene: 16. The CDR3 contains 20 residues. The CDR3 region has the DNA TGTGCCAGCAGCAGCCCGAAGCCGGGACTAGCGGGAGGAGGGACAGATACGCAGTATTTT. Translated: CASSSPKPGLAGGGTDTQYF.

This clonotype was counted a few times. The chain uses TRBV12-3 or TRBV12-4 and TRBJ1-1, with a possible D match to TRBD1 (5 bases). The CDR3 is made up of 12 amino acids. Trimming left V 6 bases short and J 11 bases short, with 16 bases between. The CDR3 DNA follows: TGTGCCAGCAGCAAGACAGTTGCCTTGGCTTTCTTT. It encodes CASSKTVALAFF.

A few counts support this clonotype. CDR3 in amino acids: CASSSIWEGYNEQFF. CDR3 bases: TGTGCCAGCAGCTCAATTTGGGAAGGGTACAATGAGCAGTTCTTC. The rearrangement links TRBV7-2 to TRBJ2-1; D is unresolved. This CDR3 contains 15 residues. V shed 4 bases and J shed 4 bases, with 14 bases lying between them. Germline CDR1 SGHTA, CDR2 FQGNSA.

This clonotype was seen only once. The rearrangement uses TRBV18 and TRBJ1-4, with D hard to call. Trimming stripped 3 bases from V and 6 bases from J, with 8 bases between. The germline V gene encodes CDR1 KGHSH and CDR2 LQKENI. The CDR3 consists of 13 residues. The CDR3 DNA is TGTGCCAGCTCACCCATCAAGGATGAAAAACTGTTTTTT. This codes for CASSPIKDEKLFF.

This clonotype turned up a few times. The V gene is TRBV10-3, the J gene TRBJ2-7; 9 bases align to TRBD1. CDR1 ENHRY and CDR2 SYGVKD come from the germline V gene. V gave up 1 base and J gave up 5 bases; unmatched junction bases: 9. This CDR3 comprises 16 residues. The CDR3 nucleotides are TGTGCCATCAGTGAGTTGCCGGGACAGGGTCGGAACGAGCAGTACTTC. Translated: CAISELPGQGRNEQYF.

The table lists this clonotype with a few counts. V is TRBV14 and J is TRBJ2-1, with 12 positions matching TRBD2. CDR3 length equals 15 residues. Unmatched junction bases numbered 4, after V lost 1 base and J lost 9 bases. CDR1 and CDR2 (germline): SGHDN, FVKESK. As DNA, the CDR3 is TGTGCCAGCAGCCAAGCACTAGCGGGAGGTGGTGAGCAGTTCTTC. This encodes CASSQALAGGGEQFF.